A selection of T cell receptor beta chains follows, all from one sample in a study of cytomegalovirus exposure and HLA in healthy donors. Only in-frame clones appear in the TCRdb table, and some are missing; sequencing was by immunoSEQ multiplex PCR. The data show 150,000 to 200,000 clones, roughly 87% seen once. The sequenced material came from PBMCs. The receptor source for this set is a woman in her twenties or thirties in good health and CMV-seronegative. The conserved cysteine and the conserved F or W are not part of the CDR3 here. Fields, in order: J gene, CDR3 length, V gene, CDR3 protein.

TRBJ1-2 | 15 | TRBV5-5 | ASSTAPWGDPNYGYT
TRBJ1-3 | 13 | TRBV7-3 | ASNPDRNSGNTIY
TRBJ1-6 | 13 | TRBV4-3 | ASSQVPDGNSPLH
TRBJ2-7 | 12 | TRBV6-5 | ASSLDRGPYEQY
TRBJ1-1 | 13 | TRBV27 | ASSPPDKGRTEAF
TRBJ2-3 | 16 | TRBV18 | ASSPRGPSGGATDTQY
TRBJ1-6 | 13 | TRBV9 | ASSPSPGYNSPLH
TRBJ2-3 | 13 | TRBV5-1 | ASSLVAASTDTQY
TRBJ1-1 | 12 | TRBV4-3 | ASSPVGQNTEAF
TRBJ1-1 | 13 | TRBV18 | ASSPKIREVTEAF
TRBJ1-6 | 14 | TRBV5-1 | ASSLNPLQGQSPLH
- | 11 | TRBV10-1 | ASTKQGLYEQY
TRBJ1-6 | 12 | TRBV10-1 | ASSERRKDSPLH
TRBJ2-3 | 12 | TRBV9 | ASSGADPTDTQY
TRBJ2-5 | 14 | TRBV15 | ATTPGGTSGGVFQY
TRBJ2-1 | 13 | TRBV12-5 | ASGPFDRGPNEQF
TRBJ2-7 | 13 | TRBV6-5 | ASSYSAGGWYEQY
TRBJ2-2 | 12 | TRBV5-1 | ASRGGASTGELF
TRBJ1-3 | 15 | TRBV2 | ASSESGQPTSGNTIY
- | 10 | TRBV29-1 | SVVQGVYEQY
TRBJ2-7 | 13 | TRBV7-8 | ASSLSAGPTYEQY
TRBJ1-2 | 12 | TRBV2 | ASSGDRGNYGYT
TRBJ2-7 | 12 | TRBV7-2 | ASSLGGSAHEQY
TRBJ2-7 | 11 | TRBV2 | ANIAASSYEQY
TRBJ2-3 | 10 | TRBV5-6 | ASRGASDTQY
TRBJ2-1 | 15 | TRBV7-9 | ASSLVVGRGIGNEQF
TRBJ2-5 | 10 | TRBV5-4 | ASHRGQETQY
TRBJ1-2 | 13 | TRBV7-9 | ASSLATGGGDGYT
TRBJ2-1 | 14 | TRBV5-1 | ASSQKRRSTYNEQF
TRBJ1-6 | 10 | TRBV7-9 | ASSRVDSPLH
TRBJ1-5 | 12 | TRBV27 | ASRSGTGFQPQH
TRBJ2-1 | 13 | TRBV18 | ASSRDRGSYNEQF
TRBJ2-4 | 14 | TRBV4-3 | ASSQDPGIAKNIQY
TRBJ2-1 | 14 | TRBV7-8 | ASSLEAGGSYNEQF
TRBJ1-2 | 12 | TRBV6-5 | ASRKQGKGYGYT
TRBJ1-4 | 14 | TRBV4-3 | ASSQDWTRTNEKLF
TRBJ2-1 | 12 | TRBV14 | ASSQASGGARQF
TRBJ2-3 | 14 | TRBV7-8 | ASSPLGAGGTDTQY
TRBJ1-1 | 12 | TRBV2 | ASSDLAVNTEAF
TRBJ2-1 | 12 | TRBV27 | ASSLGAYYNEQF
TRBJ2-2 | 16 | TRBV19 | ASSAGLAGDSNTGELF
TRBJ1-1 | 12 | TRBV13 | ASSFYRGNTEAF
TRBJ1-2 | 14 | TRBV29-1 | SVEDGSQGGSYGYT
TRBJ2-1 | 10 | TRBV6-6 | ASSYRVNEQF
TRBJ2-1 | 14 | TRBV7-2 | ASSPRVAALGNEQF
TRBJ1-2 | 13 | TRBV6-1 | ASSDLASNYGGYT
TRBJ2-1 | 10 | TRBV19 | ASSISRNEQF
TRBJ2-3 | 13 | TRBV10-1 | ASGGGDSSTDTQY
TRBJ1-2 | 13 | TRBV29-1 | SVITGTQGYYGYT
TRBJ1-2 | 12 | TRBV18 | ASSSGQGNYGYT
TRBJ1-2 | 11 | TRBV9 | ASSVGQGYGYT
TRBJ1-5 | 13 | TRBV5-3 | ARSSNRDRAQPQH
TRBJ1-4 | 12 | TRBV19 | ASIPGHPRVGLF
TRBJ2-1 | 15 | TRBV11-2 | ASSLTLGLAGEGEQF
TRBJ2-2 | 12 | TRBV29-1 | SAASGGITGELF
TRBJ1-1 | 12 | TRBV6-6 | ASSETGRNTEAF
TRBJ2-6 | 12 | TRBV6-1 | ASRRLGGAPHLT
TRBJ2-1 | 13 | TRBV6-5 | ASSSQGQVNHEQF
TRBJ2-2 | 14 | TRBV11-3 | ASSLGRTTNTGELF